These 15 T cell receptor beta chains came from one sample sequenced in a study of cytomegalovirus exposure and HLA in healthy donors. PCR used 60 Vbeta primers and 13 Jbeta primers. Only in-frame clones appear in the TCRdb table, and some are missing; sequencing was by immunoSEQ multiplex PCR. The data show approximately 210,000 clones, approximately 83% seen once. The material sequenced was PBMCs. These receptors originate from a woman aged 45-59 years in good health and CMV-seropositive.

The chain combines TRBV28 with TRBJ1-2, with TRBD1 identical over 7 bases. Germline trimming cut 5 bases from V and 8 bases from J; bases unmatched to any gene: 8. The CDR3 length is 13 residues. Germline V gene data show CDR1 as MDHEN and CDR2 as SYDVKM. CDR3 loop: CASSTTGRNGYTF. For the CDR3, the DNA is TGTGCCAGCAGTACGACAGGGCGGAACGGCTACACCTTC.

This CDR3 is CASSLASGRDYEQYF. As DNA, the CDR3 is TGTGCCAGCAGCTTGGCCTCGGGCAGGGATTACGAGCAGTACTTC. V and J are TRBV5-4 and TRBJ2-7; D is perhaps TRBD1 (5 bases). This CDR3 contains 15 residues. CDR1 is SGHNT, CDR2 YYREEE, per germline (reference sequence). V was trimmed by 0 bases and J by 4 bases, leaving 14 bases between them.

The CDR3 sequence: CASSRTGNTEAFF. CDR3 DNA sequence: TGTGCCAGCAGCCGTACAGGGAACACTGAAGCTTTCTTT. The chain recombines TRBV11-3 with TRBJ1-1; possibly TRBD1 for D (5 bases). Germline V CDR1 and CDR2: SGHNT, YENEEA. CDR3 length: 13 amino acids. V was clipped by 5 bases and J by 1 base, with 8 bases between them.

The V and J genes are TRBV5-1 and TRBJ2-1, with TRBD1 as a possible D gene (6 bases). V lost 4 bases to trimming and J lost 8 bases, with 13 bases between them. The CDR3 is 13 amino acids. The germline V gene encodes CDR1 SGHRS and CDR2 YFSETQ. The CDR3 region is CASSTARGYEQFF. The DNA of the CDR3 is TGCGCCAGCAGCACCGCCAGGGGCTATGAGCAGTTCTTC.

The chain is built from TRBV7-2 and TRBJ1-2, with D perhaps TRBD1 (5 bases). From germline, CDR1 is SGHTA and CDR2 FQGNSA. The CDR3 contains 13 residues. V lost 2 bases and J lost 6, with 10 bases in between. The chain's CDR3 is CASSLLAGHGYTF. The CDR3 nucleotides are TGTGCCAGCAGCTTATTGGCAGGGCATGGCTACACCTTC.

This rearrangement joins TRBV30 to TRBJ1-4; D might be TRBD1 (6 bases). Germline assignment: CDR1 GTSNPN and CDR2 SVGIG (reference sequence). V lost 4 bases to trimming and J lost 8 bases, with 14 bases between them. There are 13 residues in the CDR3. The CDR3 DNA follows: TGTGCCTGGAATAGAGACCAGGGGGAAAAACTGTTTTTT. It translates to CAWNRDQGEKLFF. Complete variable domain (other parts from reference TRBV30 and TRBJ1-4): SQTIHQWPATLVQPVGSPLSLECTVEGTSNPNLYWYRQAAGRGLQLLFYSVGIGQISSEVPQNLSASRPQDRQFILSSKKLLLSDSGFYLCAWNRDQGEKLFFGSGTQLSVL.

The V and J genes are TRBV19 and TRBJ2-2, with TRBD1 identical over 8 bases. Germline CDR1 LNHDA, CDR2 SQIVND (reference sequence). The junction had 9 bases not matched to a gene; V was cut back by 7 bases and J by 2 bases. The CDR3 loop spans 16 amino acids. The CDR3 nucleotides read TGTGCCAGTAATGGCAGGGGGCTTACAAACACCGGGGAGCTGTTTTTT. Protein: CASNGRGLTNTGELFF.

V is TRBV6-6 and J is TRBJ2-5, with D perhaps matching TRBD1 (6 bases). Germline V gives CDR1 MNHNY, CDR2 SVGAGI (reference sequence). The germline V and J ends were trimmed by 2 bases and 0 bases, with 10 bases remaining between them. This CDR3 is built from 15 residues. For the CDR3, the DNA is TGTGCCAGCAGTTACACACGGACAGACCAAGAGACCCAGTACTTC. Its protein product is CASSYTRTDQETQYF.

The J gene is TRBJ1-6, the V gene TRBV6-1, with a possible D match to TRBD1 (5 bases). V was cut by 6 bases and J by 7 bases, with 16 bases left in between. Germline V gene lookup returns CDR1 MNHNS and CDR2 SASEGT. This CDR3 has 15 amino acids. CDR3 protein: CASRSPGRGNSPLHF. The CDR3 DNA sequence: TGTGCCAGCAGGAGCCCAGGGAGGGGAAATTCACCCCTCCACTTT.

The V gene is TRBV5-1, the J gene TRBJ1-2; 7 nucleotides match TRBD1. Germline lookup yields CDR1 SGHRS and CDR2 YFSETQ. With 4 bases clipped from V and 5 bases from J, the junction kept 11 bases outside the gene matches. There are 15 residues in the CDR3. This CDR3 is CASSAQQGTLYGYTF. The CDR3 DNA sequence: TGCGCCAGCAGCGCCCAACAGGGGACCCTATATGGCTACACCTTC.

About this clone: One junction end disagrees with the germline gene, perhaps due to a read error. The rearrangement links TRBV7-9 to TRBJ1-5, with no clear D. The CDR3 covers 12 residues. Germline CDR1 and CDR2: SEHNR and FQNEAQ (reference sequence). In DNA, the CDR3 is TGTTCCAGCAGCTTCAACAATCAGCCCCAGCATTTT. This sequence encodes CSSSFNNQPQHF. Filled out from reference TRBV7-9 and TRBJ1-5, the complete variable domain reads DTGVSQNPRHKITKRGQNVTFRCDPISEHNRLYWYRQTLGQGPEFLTYFQNEAQLEKSRLLSDRFSAERPKGSFSTLEIQRTEQGDSAMYLCSSSFNNQPQHFGDGTRLSIL.

This sequence joins TRBV7-2 and TRBJ2-5, with 8 bases that match TRBD2. V shed 4 bases and J 4 bases; nucleotides not matched to a gene: 11. The CDR3 extends over 16 amino acids. Germline V gives CDR1 SGHTA, CDR2 FQGNSA. The CDR3 is CASSWFGGGSGETQYF. DNA of the CDR3: TGTGCCAGCAGCTGGTTCGGGGGGGGAAGTGGAGAGACCCAGTACTTC.

The J gene is TRBJ1-2, the V gene TRBV7-9, with D hard to call. V was clipped by 3 bases and J by 2 bases, with 10 bases between them. CDR1 is SEHNR and CDR2 is FQNEAQ in the germline V gene (reference sequence). The CDR3 has 14 amino acids. For the CDR3, the DNA is TGTGCCAGCAGCTTTCTGCGAGAGAACTATGGCTACACCTTC. Its protein is CASSFLRENYGYTF.

This clone came up once. J is TRBJ1-3 and V is TRBV7-9; D remains ambiguous. The CDR3 spans 18 residues. The V end was cut by 2 bases, the J end by 0 bases, with 17 bases between. Germline values: CDR1 SEHNR, CDR2 FQNEAQ (reference sequence). The CDR3 DNA is TGTGCCAGCAGCTTATCGGTTAGTGCCACGAGCTCTGGAAACACCATATATTTT. Translated: CASSLSVSATSSGNTIYF.

The V call is TRBV18, the J call TRBJ2-5, with D possibly TRBD1 on 5 matching bases. This CDR3 comprises 15 residues. With 3 bases removed from V and 5 bases from J, the gap between germline ends came to 16 bases. Germline CDR1 and CDR2: KGHSH and LQKENI. This chain's CDR3 is CASSPLQKSGETQYF. In DNA form, the CDR3 reads TGTGCCAGCTCACCCCTACAGAAATCAGGGGAGACCCAGTACTTC.